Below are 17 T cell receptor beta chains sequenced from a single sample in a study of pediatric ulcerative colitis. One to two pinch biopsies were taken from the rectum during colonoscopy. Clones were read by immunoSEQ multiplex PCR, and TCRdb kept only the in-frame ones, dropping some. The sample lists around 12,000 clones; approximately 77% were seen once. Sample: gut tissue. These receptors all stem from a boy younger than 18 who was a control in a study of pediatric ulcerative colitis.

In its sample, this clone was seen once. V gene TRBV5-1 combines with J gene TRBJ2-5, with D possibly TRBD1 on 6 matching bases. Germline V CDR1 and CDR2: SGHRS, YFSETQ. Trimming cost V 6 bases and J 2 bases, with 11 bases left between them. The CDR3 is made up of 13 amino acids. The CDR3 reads CASMDRLQETQYF. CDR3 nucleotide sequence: TGCGCCAGCATGGACAGACTACAAGAGACCCAGTACTTC. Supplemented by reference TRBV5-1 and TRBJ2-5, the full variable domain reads KAGVTQTPRYLIKTRGQQVTLSCSPISGHRSVSWYQQTPGQGLQFLFEYFSETQRNKGNFPGRFSGRQFSNSRSEMNVSTLELGDSALYLCASMDRLQETQYFGPGTRLLVL.

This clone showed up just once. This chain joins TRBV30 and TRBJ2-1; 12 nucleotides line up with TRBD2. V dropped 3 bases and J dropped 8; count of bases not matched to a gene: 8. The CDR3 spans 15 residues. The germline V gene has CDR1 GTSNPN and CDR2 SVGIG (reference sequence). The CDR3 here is CAWRPLLAGGYEQFF. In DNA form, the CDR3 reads TGTGCCTGGAGACCTCTACTAGCGGGAGGCTATGAGCAGTTCTTC.

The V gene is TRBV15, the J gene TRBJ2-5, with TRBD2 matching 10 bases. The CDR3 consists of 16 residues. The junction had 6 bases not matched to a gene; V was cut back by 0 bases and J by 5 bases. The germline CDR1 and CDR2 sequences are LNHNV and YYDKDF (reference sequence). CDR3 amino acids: CATSREAGGPRETQYF. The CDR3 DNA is TGTGCCACCAGCAGAGAAGCGGGAGGGCCTAGGGAGACCCAGTACTTC.

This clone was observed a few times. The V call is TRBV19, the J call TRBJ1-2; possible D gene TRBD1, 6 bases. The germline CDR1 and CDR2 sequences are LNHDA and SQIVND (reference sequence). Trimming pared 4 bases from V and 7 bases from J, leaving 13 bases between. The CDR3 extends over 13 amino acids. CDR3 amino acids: CASSTQGLTGYTF. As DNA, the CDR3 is TGTGCCAGTAGTACCCAGGGGCTTACTGGCTACACCTTC.

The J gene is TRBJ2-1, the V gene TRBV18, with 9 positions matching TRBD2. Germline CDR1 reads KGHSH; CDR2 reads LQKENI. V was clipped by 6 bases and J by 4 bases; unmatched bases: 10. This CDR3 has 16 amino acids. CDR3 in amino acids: CASSPWGSGSYNEQFF. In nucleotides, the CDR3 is TGTGCCAGCTCCCCTTGGGGTAGCGGGAGTTACAATGAGCAGTTCTTC.

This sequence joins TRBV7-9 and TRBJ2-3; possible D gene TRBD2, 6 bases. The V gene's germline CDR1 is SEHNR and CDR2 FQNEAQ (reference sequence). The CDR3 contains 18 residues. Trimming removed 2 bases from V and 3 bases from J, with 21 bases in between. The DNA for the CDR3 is TGTGCCAGCAGCTTAACGCCCCCCTCGCGGAGGGCGACAGATACGCAGTATTTT. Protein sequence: CASSLTPPSRRATDTQYF.

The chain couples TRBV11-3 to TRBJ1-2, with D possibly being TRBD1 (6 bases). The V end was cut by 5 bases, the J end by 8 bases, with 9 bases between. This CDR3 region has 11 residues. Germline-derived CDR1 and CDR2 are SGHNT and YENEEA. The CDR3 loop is CASSPGVGYTF. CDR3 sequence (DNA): TGTGCCAGCAGCCCAGGGGTCGGCTACACCTTC.

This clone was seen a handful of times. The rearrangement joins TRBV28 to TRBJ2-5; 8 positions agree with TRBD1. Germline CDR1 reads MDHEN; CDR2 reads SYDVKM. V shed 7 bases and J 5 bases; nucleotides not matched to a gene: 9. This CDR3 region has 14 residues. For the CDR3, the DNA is TGTGCCAGCACCGTGGACAGGGTCGGGGAGACCCAGTACTTC. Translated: CASTVDRVGETQYF.

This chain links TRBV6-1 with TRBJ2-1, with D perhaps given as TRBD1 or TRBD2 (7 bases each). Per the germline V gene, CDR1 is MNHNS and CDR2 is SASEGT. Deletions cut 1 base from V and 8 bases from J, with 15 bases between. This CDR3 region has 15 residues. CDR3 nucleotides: TGTGCCAGCAGTGAAGTGGGAGGGGGCGTTGATGAGCAGTTCTTC. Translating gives CASSEVGGGVDEQFF.

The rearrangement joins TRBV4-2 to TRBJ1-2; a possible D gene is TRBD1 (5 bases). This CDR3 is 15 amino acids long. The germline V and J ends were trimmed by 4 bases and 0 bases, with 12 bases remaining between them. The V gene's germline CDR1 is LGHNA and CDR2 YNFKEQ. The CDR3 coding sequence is TGTGCCAGCAGCCTCCGTCAGGGTTCTAACTATGGCTACACCTTC. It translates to CASSLRQGSNYGYTF.

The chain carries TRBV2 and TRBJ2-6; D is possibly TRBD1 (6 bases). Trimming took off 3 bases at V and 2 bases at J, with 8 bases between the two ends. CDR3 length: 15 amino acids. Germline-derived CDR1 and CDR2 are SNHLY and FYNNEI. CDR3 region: CASSDQGPGANVLTF. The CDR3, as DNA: TGTGCCAGCAGTGACCAGGGGCCTGGGGCCAACGTCCTGACTTTC.

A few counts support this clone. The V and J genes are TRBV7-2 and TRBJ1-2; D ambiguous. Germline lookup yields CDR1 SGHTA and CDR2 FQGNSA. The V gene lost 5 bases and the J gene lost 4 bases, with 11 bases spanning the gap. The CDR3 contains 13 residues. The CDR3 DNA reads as TGTGCCAGCAGCCCCGCTGCTGCCTATGGCTACACCTTC. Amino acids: CASSPAAAYGYTF.

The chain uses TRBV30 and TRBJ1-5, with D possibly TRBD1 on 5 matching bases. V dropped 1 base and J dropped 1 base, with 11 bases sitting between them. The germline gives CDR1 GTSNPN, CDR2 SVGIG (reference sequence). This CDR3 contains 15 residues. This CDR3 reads CAWSEGVGSNQPQHF. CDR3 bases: TGTGCCTGGAGTGAAGGGGTCGGCAGCAATCAGCCCCAGCATTTT.

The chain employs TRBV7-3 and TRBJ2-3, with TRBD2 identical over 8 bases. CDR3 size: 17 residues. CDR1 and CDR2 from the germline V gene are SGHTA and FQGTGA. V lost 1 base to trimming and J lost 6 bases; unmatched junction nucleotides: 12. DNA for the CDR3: TGTGCCAGCAGCTTAATATCCAGCGGGGGTGGCCAGGATACGCAGTATTTT. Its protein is CASSLISSGGGQDTQYF.

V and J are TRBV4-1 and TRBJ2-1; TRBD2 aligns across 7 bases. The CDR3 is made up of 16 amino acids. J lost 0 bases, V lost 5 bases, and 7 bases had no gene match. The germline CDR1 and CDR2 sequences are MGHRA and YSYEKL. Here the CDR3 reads CASSALGRNSYNEQFF. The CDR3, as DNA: TGCGCCAGCAGCGCCCTCGGGAGGAACTCCTACAATGAGCAGTTCTTC.

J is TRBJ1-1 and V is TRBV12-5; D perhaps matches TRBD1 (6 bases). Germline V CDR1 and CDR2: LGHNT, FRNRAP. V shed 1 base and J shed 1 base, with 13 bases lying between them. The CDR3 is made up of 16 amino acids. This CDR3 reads CASGLAPGTPNTEAFF. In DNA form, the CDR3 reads TGTGCTAGTGGTTTGGCCCCCGGGACACCGAACACTGAAGCTTTCTTT.

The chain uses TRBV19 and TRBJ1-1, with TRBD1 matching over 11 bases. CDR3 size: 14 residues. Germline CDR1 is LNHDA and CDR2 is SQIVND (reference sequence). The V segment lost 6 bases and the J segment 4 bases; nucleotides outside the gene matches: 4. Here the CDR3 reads CASSRGQGGTEAFF. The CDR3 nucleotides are TGTGCCAGTAGCAGGGGACAGGGGGGCACTGAAGCTTTCTTT.